The 32 T cell receptor beta chains below were found in one sample sequenced in a study of CD8+ T cells in alopecia areata. Noted treatment: oral pan-JAK inhibitor, 5-10 mg twice daily. Extraction of RNA preceded its reverse transcription into cDNA, which served as the sequencing template. The method was immunoSEQ multiplex PCR; TCRdb's version includes in-frame clones alone and lacks a portion of them. The sample shows about 190,000 clones, around 60% of them seen only once. The material was CD4+ T cells sorted from blood, obtained at week 4, from a patient treated with tofacitinib. These TCRs come from a human donor with alopecia areata.

This rearrangement joins TRBV6-1 to TRBJ1-2; 12 bases map to TRBD1. Germline CDR1 reads MNHNS; CDR2 reads SASEGT. The CDR3 covers 14 residues. V trimming: 6 bases; J trimming: 8 bases; junction bases outside the gene matches: 7. The DNA for the CDR3 is TGTGCCAGCAGCGGGGACAGGGGGCGATTGGGCTACACCTTC. Encoded protein: CASSGDRGRLGYTF.

This chain uses TRBV29-1 with TRBJ2-7; 9 bases are shared with TRBD2. Germline CDR1 SQVTM, CDR2 ANQGSEA. The CDR3 runs 15 residues. Trimming cost V 6 bases and J 1 base; bases outside gene matches: 10. The CDR3 nucleotides read TGCAGCGTCGCCGGCGGAACTAGCGGGTCCTACGAGCAGTACTTC. This translates into CSVAGGTSGSYEQYF.

The chain has TRBV30 and TRBJ1-5; D is perhaps TRBD1 (5 bases). V gave up 5 bases and J gave up 4 bases, with 15 bases separating them. CDR3 length: 14 residues. Germline loops: CDR1 GTSNPN, CDR2 SVGIG (reference sequence). CDR3 sequence (DNA): TGTGCCTGGGATTCGGGTCAGGGAAATCAGCCCCAGCATTTT. Amino acids: CAWDSGQGNQPQHF.

There are a few counts of this clone. The rearrangement links TRBV6-5 to TRBJ2-1, with D maybe TRBD2 (6 bases). The germline CDR1 and CDR2 sequences are MNHEY and SVGAGI. This CDR3 has 16 amino acids. V was pared by 4 bases and J by 7 bases, with 20 bases between. CDR3 in amino acids: CASSSYGSGRENEQFF. The CDR3 DNA is TGTGCCAGCAGTTCCTACGGCTCGGGGCGGGAAAATGAGCAGTTCTTC.

The chain uses TRBV7-2 and TRBJ2-7, with D perhaps TRBD1 (5 bases). Germline lookup yields CDR1 SGHTA and CDR2 FQGNSA. This CDR3 has 13 amino acids. Trimming took 5 bases from V and 5 from J, leaving 13 bases between them. The CDR3 spells CASSGDRFDEQYF. CDR3 in DNA: TGTGCCAGCAGCGGAGACAGATTCGACGAGCAGTACTTC.

The chain joins TRBV25-1 to TRBJ2-1; 7 nucleotides align to TRBD2. Looked up from germline, CDR1 is MGHDK and CDR2 is SYGVNS. The CDR3 is made up of 15 amino acids. J was trimmed by 7 bases and V by 0 bases; bases with no gene match: 6. This CDR3 reads CASSEYAGEGNEQFF. In nucleotides, the CDR3 is TGTGCCAGCAGTGAATACGCGGGAGAAGGGAATGAGCAGTTCTTC.

The chain is built from TRBV2 and TRBJ2-5; TRBD2 matches at 14 bases. CDR3 size: 14 residues. V trimming: 7 bases; J trimming: 5 bases; junction bases outside the gene matches: 3. Germline CDR1 and CDR2: SNHLY and FYNNEI. The CDR3, as DNA: TGTGCCAGCACCCGGACTAGCGGGAGGGAGACCCAGTACTTC. Translated, it gives CASTRTSGRETQYF.

The chain carries TRBV7-3 and TRBJ2-1; perhaps D is TRBD1 or TRBD2 (5 bases each). This CDR3 has 13 residues. CDR1 is SGHTA, CDR2 FQGTGA, per germline. Trimming removed 3 bases at V and 2 bases at J, with 5 bases between. CDR3 sequence: CASSLGPYNEQFF. DNA for the CDR3: TGTGCCAGCAGCTTGGGACCCTACAATGAGCAGTTCTTC. The entire variable domain, with the rest obtained from reference TRBV7-3 and TRBJ2-1, is as follows: GAGVSQTPSNKVTEKGKYVELRCDPISGHTALYWYRQSLGQGPEFLIYFQGTGAADDSGLPNDRFFAVRPEGSVSTLKIQRTERGDSAVYLCASSLGPYNEQFFGPGTRLTVL.

The chain combines TRBV30 with TRBJ2-5, with D perhaps matching TRBD2 (6 bases). The CDR3 extends over 11 amino acids. The germline V gene has CDR1 GTSNPN and CDR2 SVGIG (reference sequence). Trimming took off 1 base at V and 9 bases at J, with 9 bases between the two ends. The CDR3 DNA reads TGTGCCTGGAGTGCCACGGGGGCCCAGTACTTC. Protein sequence: CAWSATGAQYF.

The V call is TRBV4-2, the J call TRBJ2-1; D is perhaps TRBD1 (6 bases). The V and J ends lost 2 bases and 8 bases respectively, with 19 bases between them. The CDR3 is made up of 16 amino acids. The germline V gene encodes CDR1 LGHNA and CDR2 YNFKEQ. The CDR3 coding sequence is TGTGCCAGCAGCCAATACGGACTTGCGCAGGGGTATGAGCAGTTCTTC. Its translation: CASSQYGLAQGYEQFF.

This clone appeared a few times. The chain couples TRBV30 to TRBJ1-5; tentatively, D is TRBD1 (6 bases). V gave up 7 bases and J gave up 2 bases, with 15 bases separating them. CDR3 size: 14 residues. Germline CDR1 and CDR2: GTSNPN and SVGIG (reference sequence). The CDR3 region is CAYAKDSRNQPQHF. CDR3 nucleotide sequence: TGTGCCTACGCGAAGGACAGTCGCAATCAGCCCCAGCATTTT.

The rearrangement links TRBV29-1 to TRBJ2-7; TRBD1 matches 7 bases. This CDR3 has 11 amino acids. V lost 6 bases, J lost 4 bases, and 3 bases stayed unmatched. Germline assignment: CDR1 SQVTM and CDR2 ANQGSEA. The CDR3 sequence: CSVTGRYEQYF. DNA of the CDR3: TGCAGCGTGACAGGGCGGTACGAGCAGTACTTC.

The chain combines TRBV5-1 with TRBJ2-1; D might be TRBD2 (6 bases). Deletions cut 2 bases from V and 2 bases from J, with 11 bases between. Germline V CDR1 and CDR2: SGHRS, YFSETQ. The length of the CDR3 is 15 residues. The CDR3 is CASSFRDSAYNEQFF. DNA for the CDR3: TGCGCCAGCAGCTTCCGGGACTCTGCCTACAATGAGCAGTTCTTC.

In nucleotides, the CDR3 is TGCGCCAGCAGCCAACACCTCGACAGGGGACAATTCTTC. As protein: CASSQHLDRGQFF. The chain combines TRBV4-3 with TRBJ2-1; TRBD1 agrees at 8 bases. Unmatched junction bases numbered 10, after V lost 2 bases and J lost 16 bases. CDR3 length: 13 residues. CDR1 is LGHNA and CDR2 is YSLEER in the germline V gene.

The rearrangement joins TRBV5-1 to TRBJ2-5; 7 bases align to TRBD2. J lost 3 bases, V lost 5 bases, and 10 bases had no gene match. The germline CDR1 and CDR2 sequences are SGHRS and YFSETQ. The CDR3 length is 15 residues. The CDR3 sequence: CASRVAGEVEETQYF. In DNA form, the CDR3 reads TGCGCCAGCAGAGTCGCGGGGGAGGTAGAAGAGACCCAGTACTTC.

The chain is built from TRBV30 and TRBJ2-7; D is uncertain. CDR1 and CDR2 from the germline V gene are GTSNPN and SVGIG (reference sequence). The CDR3 runs 11 residues. V lost 3 bases and J 3 bases, leaving 6 bases between the germline ends. CDR3 protein: CAWRRSYEQYF. CDR3 nucleotide sequence: TGTGCCTGGAGAAGAAGCTACGAGCAGTACTTC.

The J gene is TRBJ2-7, the V gene TRBV5-1; 10 bases fit TRBD2. The CDR3 sequence is 16 residues long. CDR1 and CDR2 (germline): SGHRS, YFSETQ. The trim removed 1 base at V and 3 bases at J, leaving 7 bases unmatched. The CDR3 protein is CASSLRVGTSVYEQYF. The CDR3 DNA follows: TGCGCCAGCAGCTTGCGAGTAGGGACTAGCGTCTACGAGCAGTACTTC. The variable domain in full, with the rest retrieved from reference TRBV5-1 and TRBJ2-7, is KAGVTQTPRYLIKTRGQQVTLSCSPISGHRSVSWYQQTPGQGLQFLFEYFSETQRNKGNFPGRFSGRQFSNSRSEMNVSTLELGDSALYLCASSLRVGTSVYEQYFGPGTRLTVT.

This clone was detected only a few times. The rearrangement joins TRBV29-1 to TRBJ2-7, with 8 positions matching TRBD1. This CDR3 region has 14 residues. Germline CDR1 is SQVTM and CDR2 is ANQGSEA. The V and J ends lost 7 bases and 7 bases, in that order; junction bases with no gene match: 15. The CDR3 loop reads CSALLQGGVGEQYF. In DNA, the CDR3 is TGCAGCGCCTTACTACAGGGGGGTGTGGGTGAGCAGTACTTC.

The chain couples TRBV13 to TRBJ2-7, with 10 bases that match TRBD2. Per germline, CDR1 PRHDT and CDR2 FYEKMQ (reference sequence). The ends lost 5 bases at V and 6 bases at J; junction bases unmatched: 13. The length of the CDR3 is 16 residues. The CDR3 DNA reads TGTGCCAGCAGCCAACGGGGGCTAGCGGGAGCGGGCGAGCAGTACTTC. This translates into CASSQRGLAGAGEQYF.

This clone came up a few times. The sample contains more than one DNA sequence encoding this CDR3. The V gene is TRBV25-1, the J gene TRBJ2-5; TRBD2 aligns across 7 bases. The CDR3 runs 11 residues. CDR1 MGHDK and CDR2 SYGVNS come from the germline V gene. V gave up 7 bases and J gave up 14 bases; unmatched junction bases: 10. CDR3 sequence reads: CASTQGRDRYF. The CDR3 DNA is TGTGCCAGCACCCAAGGGAGGGATCGATACTTC.

This clone was seen a few times. The chain has TRBV29-1 and TRBJ1-1, with a possible D match to TRBD1 (6 bases). The V end lost 4 bases, the J end lost 1 base, and 10 bases lay between the germline ends. Germline V lookup: CDR1 SQVTM, CDR2 ANQGSEA. CDR3 size: 13 residues. CDR3 sequence: CSVGGRGNTEAFF. The CDR3 DNA follows: TGCAGCGTTGGAGGCAGGGGGAACACTGAAGCTTTCTTT.

The chain uses TRBV14 and TRBJ2-1; 15 positions agree with TRBD2. Germline CDR1 reads SGHDN; CDR2 reads FVKESK. The CDR3 is 19 residues long. Unmatched junction bases numbered 8, after V lost 2 bases and J lost 3 bases. The CDR3 loop reads CASSQYPGTSGRIYNEQFF. As DNA, the CDR3 is TGTGCCAGCAGCCAATACCCCGGGACTAGCGGGAGGATCTACAATGAGCAGTTCTTC.

The chain carries TRBV30 and TRBJ2-5; the match to TRBD2 covers 7 bases. Unmatched junction bases numbered 3, after V lost 1 base and J lost 1 base. Germline V gene lookup returns CDR1 GTSNPN and CDR2 SVGIG (reference sequence). This CDR3 is 14 amino acids long. CDR3 sequence reads: CAWSGGGTQETQYF. For the CDR3, the DNA is TGTGCCTGGAGTGGGGGGGGGACCCAAGAGACCCAGTACTTC. The variable domain in full, completed from reference TRBV30 and TRBJ2-5, reads SQTIHQWPATLVQPVGSPLSLECTVEGTSNPNLYWYRQAAGRGLQLLFYSVGIGQISSEVPQNLSASRPQDRQFILSSKKLLLSDSGFYLCAWSGGGTQETQYFGPGTRLLVL.

The J gene is TRBJ2-5, the V gene TRBV30; D tentatively reads TRBD1 or TRBD2 (5 bases each). The CDR3 contains 13 residues. Germline-derived CDR1 and CDR2 are GTSNPN and SVGIG (reference sequence). The V end was cut by 2 bases, the J end by 5 bases, with 12 bases between. The DNA of the CDR3 is TGTGCCTGGAGTCGGGACGGTGGGGAGACCCAGTACTTC. This translates into CAWSRDGGETQYF.

The genes are TRBV30 and TRBJ1-5; D gene ambiguous. V was pared by 0 bases and J by 3 bases, with 9 bases between. Germline CDR1 reads GTSNPN; CDR2 reads SVGIG (reference sequence). The CDR3 runs 14 residues. The CDR3 DNA follows: TGTGCCTGGAGTGTAGGCGGCTTCAATCAGCCCCAGCATTTT. Its translation is CAWSVGGFNQPQHF.

This clone was recorded only once. CDR3 residues: CASSPKYEQYF. In nucleotides, the CDR3 is TGTGCCAGCAGCCCAAAGTACGAGCAGTACTTC. The J gene is TRBJ2-7, the V gene TRBV11-2; unclear D gene. The CDR3 is 11 residues long. Trimming removed 5 bases from V and 4 bases from J, with 6 bases in between. CDR1 and CDR2 from the germline V gene are SGHAT and FQNNGV.

The sample holds a few counts of this clone. The CDR3 here is CSGRGGGLNTEAFF. The CDR3 nucleotides are TGCAGCGGGCGGGGTGGAGGCCTGAACACTGAAGCTTTCTTT. J is TRBJ1-1 and V is TRBV29-1; D remains ambiguous. Germline V gives CDR1 SQVTM, CDR2 ANQGSEA. The CDR3 is made up of 14 amino acids. The V end was cut by 7 bases, the J end by 0 bases, with 15 bases between.

This clone was seen only once. The chain recombines TRBV15 with TRBJ2-5; D might be TRBD1 or TRBD2, each matching 5 bases. CDR1 is LNHNV and CDR2 is YYDKDF in the germline V gene (reference sequence). Trimming pared 0 bases from V and 9 bases from J, leaving 23 bases between. This CDR3 region has 17 residues. CDR3 nucleotides: TGTGCCACCAGCAGAGATTTGGGGTTTAGAGGGGCTGCGGCCCAGTACTTC. This translates into CATSRDLGFRGAAAQYF.

The chain joins TRBV27 to TRBJ2-7; D gene unclear. V was shortened by 3 bases and J by 3 bases, with 9 bases between the two germline ends. Germline CDR1 is MNHEY and CDR2 is SMNVEV (reference sequence). The CDR3 length is 13 residues. The CDR3 bases are TGTGCCAGCAGTTTTGGGCCCTTCTACGAGCAGTACTTC. Amino acid sequence: CASSFGPFYEQYF.

The genes are TRBV7-6 and TRBJ2-1; D ambiguous. Per germline, CDR1 SGHVS and CDR2 FNYEAQ. V lost 5 bases and J lost 6, with 11 bases in between. This CDR3 is built from 13 residues. CDR3 sequence (DNA): TGTGCCAGCAGCCTCACCCCCCCCAATGAGCAGTTCTTC. Its protein is CASSLTPPNEQFF.

The V call is TRBV4-2, the J call TRBJ2-7, with D perhaps matching TRBD1 (5 bases). CDR1 is LGHNA and CDR2 is YNFKEQ in the germline V gene. The length of the CDR3 is 14 residues. V was trimmed by 9 bases and J by 1 base, leaving 16 bases between them. In DNA form, the CDR3 reads TGTGCCAGTGGTAGGGGTCTTACTTCCTACGAGCAGTACTTC. This translates into CASGRGLTSYEQYF.

The sample holds a few counts of this clone. CDR3: CASLRGGSQETQYF. CDR3 sequence (DNA): TGTGCCAGCCTTCGGGGGGGAAGCCAAGAGACCCAGTACTTC. The chain links TRBV2 to TRBJ2-5, with 8 bases aligning to TRBD2. In germline, CDR1 is SNHLY, CDR2 FYNNEI. The CDR3 spans 14 residues. Losses at the gene ends were 8 bases for V and 1 base for J; bases not matched to a gene: 6.